The TCR beta chain under discussion was sequenced for a study of cytomegalovirus exposure and HLA in healthy donors. Study findings and constraints: According to the study, around 160 TCR beta chains were cytomegalovirus-associated.

Each donor's status was that of a healthy bone marrow donor. The PCR contained 60 Vbeta and 13 Jbeta primers. Here immunoSEQ multiplex PCR was the method, and the copy in TCRdb shows in-frame clones only, minus some. The repertoire consists of about 110,000 clones, with around 73% occurring once and the leading ten covering 7.8%. Germline V gives CDR1 SGHRS, CDR2 YFSETQ. This CDR3 has 15 residues. Trimming removed 3 bases from V and 0 bases from J; junction bases left unmatched: 4. Regarding this clone: Its antigen is unknown.

The sequence derives from a man under 40 in good health and CMV-seronegative. The chain couples TRBV5-1 to TRBJ2-3; TRBD2 aligns across 7 bases. Sequences were obtained from PBMCs. This CDR3 reads CASSSSGTSTDTQYF. CDR3 DNA sequence: TGCGCCAGCAGCTCTAGCGGAACTAGCACAGATACGCAGTATTTT.